This T cell receptor beta chain was identified during a study of T-cell reconstitution after alpha-beta-depleted transplantation in children. Whole-study findings and limits: T-cell counts and diversity at one year following transplant were attributed mainly to newly produced T cells. Surviving recipient T cells and thymic progenitors produced the high day-60 TCRbeta diversity seen in some patients. Several hundred expanded graft clones reportedly were the source of alpha-beta T cells about two months after transplant.

CDR1 is MGHRA and CDR2 is YSYEKL in the germline V gene. This CDR3 comprises 16 residues. V lost 4 bases and J lost 3; bases outside the gene matches: 9. About this clonotype itself: Its cognate antigen is unknown.

For TCRbeta, the library was prepared with unique molecular identifiers. TCRdb fed the PCR reads into MiXCR, producing one record per CDR3 protein. The table includes a few hundred thousand distinct CDR3 sequences, roughly 27% detected once. The source is a boy under two years old with Wiskott-Aldrich syndrome, due to receive a stem cell transplant. Sequences were derived from PBMCs, sampled before TCRalphabeta/CD19-depleted stem cell transplant. The chain recombines TRBV4-1 with TRBJ2-7; TRBD2 matches at 10 bases. The CDR3 DNA sequence: TGCGCCAGCAGCCCGTTCCCGGGACTAGCGTACTACGAGCAGTACTTC. Amino acid sequence: CASSPFPGLAYYEQYF.